What follows are 2 T cell receptor beta chains derived from one specimen sequenced in a study of T cell repertoires in cytomegalovirus infection. One entry per CDR3 protein results from TCRdb running MiXCR on the reads. The table includes hundreds of thousands of distinct CDR3 sequences, around 32% detected once. Their target antigens are unknown. Here the sequenced sample was cultured CD8+ T cells from PBMCs, taken from culture after CMV antigen stimulation. Receptor source: a human donor in good health (CMV status not recorded). Some clones in this sample may be carry-over from other donors' samples.

V usage is TRBV3-1 and J usage is TRBJ1-1, with D perhaps matching TRBD1 (5 bases). Deletions cut 1 base from V and 1 base from J, with 7 bases between. This CDR3 contains 14 residues. From germline, CDR1 is LGHDT and CDR2 YNNKEL (reference sequence). CDR3 loop: CASSQAGENTEAFF. The CDR3 coding sequence is TGTGCCAGCAGCCAAGCGGGGGAGAACACTGAAGCTTTCTTT.

The J gene is TRBJ2-2, the V gene TRBV7-2; D is unresolved. Germline V gives CDR1 SGHTA, CDR2 FQGNSA. This CDR3 region has 12 residues. V lost 5 bases and J lost 7, with 8 bases in between. The CDR3 nucleotides read TGTGCCAGCAGCGAGGCCAGCGGGGAGCTGTTTTTT. Its protein product is CASSEASGELFF.